The present entry profiles one TCR beta chain with its context. This clonotype was found a few times. Its target antigen remains unknown. The sample holds no much larger clone one base away, and base qualities are not on file. These data come from a study of blood T cells in healthy people across ages (dated by TCRdb to 2013 to 2016). Broadly, across the study: In model experiments, template switching captured roughly one uniquely barcoded TCR beta cDNA molecule for every two T cells. The study measured age-related changes in TCR beta repertoire diversity using deep sequencing normalized with unique cDNA molecular identifiers. Four age groups were formed from the donors: young (average 16 years), middle-aged (approximately 39), aged (under 70) and long-lived (about 80). To avoid experimental bias, donors of different ages were randomly spread across the sequencing lanes. Two additional independent replicas of 1 million unique cDNA reads from the same blood draw were analyzed for two donors (one aged 18 to 30 and one aged 80 or older).

The paper as a whole reports these results and caveats: Observed TCR beta diversity per million T cells fell roughly linearly with age, and a significant reduction was already apparent by age roughly 40. Conclusive comparison of naive and antigen-experienced compartments was prevented by the profiling of bulk unsorted PBMCs. The percentage of naive T cells measured by flow cytometry correlated strongly with observed TCR beta diversity. Estimates of total diversity from one million sequenced T cells were regarded as lower bounds and underestimates. The CMV infection status of donors was not known, potentially confounding age-related changes in expanded clonotypes. Compared with the aged group, more naive CD4+ T cells, fewer expanded clones and increased TCR diversity were shown by the long-lived group, suggesting age selection.

V is cut back by 6 bases and J by 7 bases, with 9 bases in the junction unmatched. From its cysteine to its phenylalanine, the CDR3 spans 14 amino acids. Just the 42-base CDR3 DNA is kept, in frame starting at base 1. Systemically healthy Caucasian individuals from Russia, about 38 in total and aged roughly 6 to 100 years, were included as donors. Approximately 10 milliliters of peripheral blood were collected from each donor into EDTA-treated Vacutainer tubes. Ficoll-Paque density-gradient centrifugation was used to isolate PBMCs, with at least 7 million obtained per sample. Trizol reagent was used to extract total RNA from the PBMCs, yielding at least 5 micrograms per sample. The percentages of naive CD45RAhigh/CD27high T cells were determined by flow cytometry on a PBMC aliquot from every donor. The method was 5' RACE. For sequencing, an Illumina HiSeq 2500 was employed. The second PCR ran for about 6 to 11 cycles and used a J-beta primer mix along with a sample-barcoded 5' primer. A unique molecular identifier was introduced onto each TCR beta cDNA molecule by a template-switch 5' adaptor carrying 12 random nucleotides. At least 3 million CDR3-containing paired-end reads were obtained from each sample. First-strand cDNA synthesis was performed from all RNA using the Mint cDNA synthesis kit, with priming by a TRBC-specific oligonucleotide. After uracil-DNA glycosylase treatment, a first 18-cycle PCR used universal primers M1SS and BC2_uni_R on all cDNA. The original pipeline was this. For normalization, 1 million high-quality reads, each with a distinct molecular identifier, were randomly selected from each sample. Reads sharing molecular identifiers were discarded rather than binned into consensus sequences. MiTCR, with a Q25 quality threshold and the strictest error-elimination algorithm, was used for CDR3 identification, clonotype clustering and error correction. Lower-bound total TCR beta diversity was estimated with a nonparametric unseen species model using Euler transformation. The raw public data were reprocessed by TCRdb itself: fastp quality trimming at Q25, MiXCR clonotype calling, in-frame beta chains only. Merged by CDR3 protein, the rows form single entries marked with the most common genes and DNA. None of the V and J calls come from the authors' own analysis; TCRdb made them. The sample profile shows around 1.5 million distinct CDR3 sequences; about 31% of them were found once. Jointly, the top ten make up about 11% of the sample.

The rearrangement joined TRBV12-3 or TRBV12-4 to TRBJ2-5, and 9 bases in between align with TRBD2. This TCR was sampled from a woman in her 30s in good health. Sequencing input: blood. This receptor carries the CDR3 CASSPSGRIGTQYF. The DNA sequence is TGTGCCAGCAGCCCAAGCGGGAGGATCGGGACCCAGTACTTC.